Listed below are T cell receptor beta chains from one sample, sequenced in a study of T cells after posttransplantation cyclophosphamide. Some clones are missing from TCRdb's copy, which holds only in-frame ones; the method was immunoSEQ multiplex PCR. The profile covers 41,000 or so clones, none occurring a single time. What was sequenced was PBMCs. These receptors all stem from a young man in good health and a related stem cell transplant donor. Both conserved end residues are part of each CDR3. Each record gives: J gene, V gene, clone size, CDR3 protein. Clone size is not always given. Where it is, it says once, few, many or a class for expanded clones.

>TRBJ1-6|TRBV5-1|many
CASSLEGLGNSPLHF
>TRBJ2-3|TRBV7-9|many
CASSSRDSGASTDTQYF
>TRBJ1-5|TRBV7-3|few
CASSPRQGSYQPQHF
>TRBJ1-4|TRBV28|many
CASSLRQELFF
>TRBJ2-1|TRBV7-3|medium-sized
CASSPTGGVYNEQFF
>TRBJ1-2|TRBV6-1|many
CASLYRDYGYTF
>TRBJ1-5|TRBV6-5|many
CASSPPPYEHF
>TRBJ2-1|TRBV24-1|many
CATSEYETSGLNEQFF
>TRBJ1-1|TRBV12-3/TRBV12-4|many
CASSWRQTYTEAFF
>TRBJ1-5|TRBV28|.
CASSLGPRQGPQHF
>TRBJ1-2|TRBV7-8|.
CASSLILGGDGYTF
>TRBJ2-3|TRBV7-8|few
CASSLEGALSDTQYF
>TRBJ2-2|TRBV4-1|few
CASSPRDKSTGELFF
>TRBJ2-3|TRBV7-9|few
CASSYTSESDTQYF
>TRBJ1-2|TRBV5-1|many
CASSYYEGVYGYTF
>TRBJ2-5|TRBV5-1|few
CASSLIFGGQETQYF
>TRBJ1-2|TRBV9|many
CASSEGQGNSYGYTF
>TRBJ1-3|TRBV7-9|many
CASSLQGPSGNTIYF
>TRBJ2-2|TRBV9|few
CASSFLAGGNTGELFF
>TRBJ2-1|TRBV24-1|many
CATSESRGSLIDEQFF
>TRBJ2-1|TRBV9|many
CASSSRQGIYNEQFF
>TRBJ1-2|TRBV10-2|few
CASSEPANYGYTF
>TRBJ2-2|TRBV28|few
CASSPGLAGGRLNTGELFF